These T cell receptor beta chains were read from a single sample in a study of T cell responses to AZD1222 COVID-19 vaccine. Sequenced by immunoSEQ multiplex PCR; TCRdb stores in-frame clones only, minus some. The sample has some 130,000 clones; 88% are singletons. Here the sequenced sample was peripheral blood, taken 28 days after the second AZD1222 dose. The receptors stem from an adult who received the AZD1222 COVID-19 vaccine. CDR3s include the opening cysteine and the closing phenylalanine or tryptophan. Each record gives: D gene, clone size, J gene, V gene, CDR3 DNA, CDR3 protein. D genes are given only for firm matches. Some rows mark clone size as missing; the rest say once, few, many or name a class of expanded clone.

D gene: -; clone size: -; J gene: TRBJ2-7; V gene: TRBV5-1; CDR3 DNA: TGCGCCAGCAGCAAGGACGGTAATTACGAGCAGTACTTC; CDR3 protein: CASSKDGNYEQYF
D gene: TRBD2; clone size: -; J gene: TRBJ2-1; V gene: TRBV4-1; CDR3 DNA: TGCGCCAGCAGCCAAGTCGGCGGGAGGGCCGGTGAGCAGTTCTTC; CDR3 protein: CASSQVGGRAGEQFF
D gene: TRBD1; clone size: -; J gene: TRBJ1-3; V gene: TRBV30; CDR3 DNA: TGTGCCTGGACCGCGGAGGAGGGGGCTGGCCGCCTCTCTGGAAACACCATATATTTT; CDR3 protein: CAWTAEEGAGRLSGNTIYF
D gene: -; clone size: -; J gene: TRBJ1-5; V gene: TRBV6-5; CDR3 DNA: TGTGCCAGCAGTTACTCGATATTTGGCAATCAGCCCCAGCATTTT; CDR3 protein: CASSYSIFGNQPQHF
D gene: TRBD1; clone size: -; J gene: TRBJ2-7; V gene: TRBV7-9; CDR3 DNA: TGTGCCAGCAGCCTTGGACAGGGAAAGACCTACGAGCAGTACTTC; CDR3 protein: CASSLGQGKTYEQYF
D gene: TRBD2; clone size: -; J gene: TRBJ2-2; V gene: TRBV19; CDR3 DNA: TGTGCCAGTAGTATAGTCGGCCTAGCGGGAGGGTCGAACGGGGAGCTGTTTTTT; CDR3 protein: CASSIVGLAGGSNGELFF
D gene: TRBD1; clone size: -; J gene: TRBJ2-7; V gene: TRBV4-3; CDR3 DNA: TGCGCCAGCAGCCAAGGGGTTGGACAGGGTACCTACGAGCAGTACTTC; CDR3 protein: CASSQGVGQGTYEQYF
D gene: TRBD1; clone size: -; J gene: TRBJ1-3; V gene: TRBV7-2; CDR3 DNA: TGTGCCAGCAGCGAACAGGGGTTGTCTGGAAACACCATATATTTT; CDR3 protein: CASSEQGLSGNTIYF
D gene: TRBD1; clone size: -; J gene: TRBJ2-7; V gene: TRBV6-6; CDR3 DNA: TGTGCCAGCGGGGCAGGGGGCTCCTACGAGCAGTACTTC; CDR3 protein: CASGAGGSYEQYF
D gene: -; clone size: -; J gene: TRBJ2-7; V gene: TRBV6-1; CDR3 DNA: TGTGCCAGCAGTGAATTCTACGAGCAGTACTTC; CDR3 protein: CASSEFYEQYF
D gene: TRBD1; clone size: -; J gene: TRBJ2-2; V gene: TRBV2; CDR3 DNA: TGTGCCAGCAGTGAAATAGGGACAGGGTTCCCCGGGGAGCTGTTTTTT; CDR3 protein: CASSEIGTGFPGELFF
D gene: -; clone size: -; J gene: TRBJ1-5; V gene: TRBV30; CDR3 DNA: TGTGCCTGGAGTCTAGGGGTGGGGGGCAATCAGCCCCAGCATTTT; CDR3 protein: CAWSLGVGGNQPQHF
D gene: TRBD2; clone size: -; J gene: TRBJ2-7; V gene: TRBV10-1; CDR3 DNA: TGCGCCAGCAGTGAGTCAGGGCTAGCGGGAGGGCCAAGGGAGCAGTACTTC; CDR3 protein: CASSESGLAGGPREQYF
D gene: TRBD2; clone size: -; J gene: TRBJ2-1; V gene: TRBV24-1; CDR3 DNA: TGTGCCACCAGTGATTTCACTAGCGGGAGGGGCTATGAGCAGTTCTTC; CDR3 protein: CATSDFTSGRGYEQFF
D gene: TRBD1; clone size: -; J gene: TRBJ2-3; V gene: TRBV5-1; CDR3 DNA: TGCGCCAGCAGGGTCGGGACAGGGGGAGGTGCAGATACGCAGTATTTT; CDR3 protein: CASRVGTGGGADTQYF
D gene: -; clone size: -; J gene: TRBJ2-5; V gene: TRBV18; CDR3 DNA: TGTGCCAGCTCATTCAGGGGTCAAGAGACCCAGTACTTC; CDR3 protein: CASSFRGQETQYF
D gene: -; clone size: -; J gene: TRBJ2-2; V gene: TRBV5-4; CDR3 DNA: TGTGCCAGCAGCTCGGTGGGTGGTCGGGAAGGAGACACCGGGGAGCTGTTTTTT; CDR3 protein: CASSSVGGREGDTGELFF
D gene: -; clone size: -; J gene: TRBJ2-3; V gene: TRBV13; CDR3 DNA: TGTGCCAGCAGCACTAGACAGGAAGGGGATACGCAGTATTTT; CDR3 protein: CASSTRQEGDTQYF
D gene: -; clone size: -; J gene: TRBJ2-3; V gene: TRBV6-4; CDR3 DNA: TGTGCCGTCCCCTGGTATAGGGGGGATGATACGCAGTATTTT; CDR3 protein: CAVPWYRGDDTQYF
D gene: -; clone size: -; J gene: TRBJ1-6; V gene: TRBV29-1; CDR3 DNA: TGCAGCGTTGAATTGGCGGTGCCCAACCCAATTCTAAATTCACCCCTCCACTTT; CDR3 protein: CSVELAVPNPILNSPLHF
D gene: -; clone size: -; J gene: TRBJ1-1; V gene: TRBV7-2; CDR3 DNA: TGTGCCAGCAGCTGGGGGGGCGGACCGAACACTGAAGCTTTCTTT; CDR3 protein: CASSWGGGPNTEAFF
D gene: -; clone size: -; J gene: TRBJ2-5; V gene: TRBV6-5; CDR3 DNA: TGTGCCAGCAGTTACACCAGAGGAGAGACCCAGTACTTC; CDR3 protein: CASSYTRGETQYF
D gene: TRBD1; clone size: -; J gene: TRBJ1-2; V gene: TRBV9; CDR3 DNA: TGTGCCAGCAGCGCCGGGACAGACCTTTATGGCTACACCTTC; CDR3 protein: CASSAGTDLYGYTF
D gene: TRBD1; clone size: -; J gene: TRBJ1-6; V gene: TRBV18; CDR3 DNA: TGTGCCAGCTCACCAAACGACAGGGCGTCACCCCTCCACTTT; CDR3 protein: CASSPNDRASPLHF
D gene: -; clone size: -; J gene: TRBJ1-4; V gene: TRBV29-1; CDR3 DNA: TGCAGCGTTGAATTTGAGGGACGGAAACTGTTTTTT; CDR3 protein: CSVEFEGRKLFF
D gene: TRBD2; clone size: once; J gene: TRBJ2-1; V gene: TRBV29-1; CDR3 DNA: TGCAGCGTTGAAGGGGGGGGTGAGCAGTTCTTC; CDR3 protein: CSVEGGGEQFF
D gene: -; clone size: -; J gene: TRBJ2-1; V gene: TRBV27; CDR3 DNA: TGTGCCAGCAGCCCCGTGGTCGGGGGATATTACAATGAGCAGTTCTTC; CDR3 protein: CASSPVVGGYYNEQFF
D gene: TRBD2; clone size: -; J gene: TRBJ2-1; V gene: TRBV4-3; CDR3 DNA: TGCGCCAGCAGCCACTTGCGGGGGGCCCTGGAGCAGTTCTTC; CDR3 protein: CASSHLRGALEQFF
D gene: -; clone size: -; J gene: TRBJ1-3; V gene: TRBV28; CDR3 DNA: TGTGCCAGCAGTTTATTGGGGGGCTCTGGAAACACCATATATTTT; CDR3 protein: CASSLLGGSGNTIYF
D gene: -; clone size: -; J gene: TRBJ1-1; V gene: TRBV28; CDR3 DNA: TGTGCCAGCAGTTTTATAAGAGGGACTGAAGCTTTCTTT; CDR3 protein: CASSFIRGTEAFF
D gene: -; clone size: once; J gene: TRBJ1-6; V gene: TRBV7-9; CDR3 DNA: TGTGCCAGCAGCTCTGGGAGTGCTTCTAATTCACCCCTCCACTTT; CDR3 protein: CASSSGSASNSPLHF
D gene: -; clone size: -; J gene: TRBJ1-1; V gene: TRBV19; CDR3 DNA: TGTGCCAGCCGAGGGGGAGGAACTTACACTGAAGCTTTCTTT; CDR3 protein: CASRGGGTYTEAFF
D gene: -; clone size: once; J gene: TRBJ2-7; V gene: TRBV6-1; CDR3 DNA: TGTGCCAGCAGTGAAGGTCGCCACACCTCCTACGAGCAGTACTTC; CDR3 protein: CASSEGRHTSYEQYF
D gene: -; clone size: -; J gene: TRBJ2-7; V gene: TRBV25-1; CDR3 DNA: TGTGCCAGCAGCCTGAATACTGATACCTACGAGCAGTACTTC; CDR3 protein: CASSLNTDTYEQYF
D gene: -; clone size: -; J gene: TRBJ2-2; V gene: TRBV30; CDR3 DNA: TGTGCCTGGAGCTGGGGGCGAACCGGGGAGCTGTTTTTT; CDR3 protein: CAWSWGRTGELFF
D gene: TRBD1; clone size: -; J gene: TRBJ1-2; V gene: TRBV30; CDR3 DNA: TGTGCCTGGAGTCCTCGGGGGACAGGACTCTTTTATGGCTACACCTTC; CDR3 protein: CAWSPRGTGLFYGYTF
D gene: -; clone size: -; J gene: TRBJ2-2; V gene: TRBV20-1; CDR3 DNA: TGCAGTGCTAGTCGCGGTTTGAACACCGGGGAGCTGTTTTTT; CDR3 protein: CSASRGLNTGELFF
D gene: -; clone size: once; J gene: TRBJ2-5; V gene: TRBV4-1; CDR3 DNA: TGCGCCAGCAGCCAAGAGGGACAAGAGACCCAGTACTTC; CDR3 protein: CASSQEGQETQYF
D gene: -; clone size: -; J gene: TRBJ2-6; V gene: TRBV19; CDR3 DNA: TGTGCCAGTAGTACCGGGACATCGTCTGGGGCCAACGTCCTGACTTTC; CDR3 protein: CASSTGTSSGANVLTF
D gene: -; clone size: -; J gene: TRBJ1-1; V gene: TRBV7-2; CDR3 DNA: TGTGCCAGCAGCCCGTACAGCGACACTGAAGCTTTCTTT; CDR3 protein: CASSPYSDTEAFF
D gene: -; clone size: once; J gene: TRBJ1-4; V gene: TRBV7-3; CDR3 DNA: TGTGCCAGCAGCCTAACAGGGACCGCTAATGAAAAACTGTTTTTT; CDR3 protein: CASSLTGTANEKLFF